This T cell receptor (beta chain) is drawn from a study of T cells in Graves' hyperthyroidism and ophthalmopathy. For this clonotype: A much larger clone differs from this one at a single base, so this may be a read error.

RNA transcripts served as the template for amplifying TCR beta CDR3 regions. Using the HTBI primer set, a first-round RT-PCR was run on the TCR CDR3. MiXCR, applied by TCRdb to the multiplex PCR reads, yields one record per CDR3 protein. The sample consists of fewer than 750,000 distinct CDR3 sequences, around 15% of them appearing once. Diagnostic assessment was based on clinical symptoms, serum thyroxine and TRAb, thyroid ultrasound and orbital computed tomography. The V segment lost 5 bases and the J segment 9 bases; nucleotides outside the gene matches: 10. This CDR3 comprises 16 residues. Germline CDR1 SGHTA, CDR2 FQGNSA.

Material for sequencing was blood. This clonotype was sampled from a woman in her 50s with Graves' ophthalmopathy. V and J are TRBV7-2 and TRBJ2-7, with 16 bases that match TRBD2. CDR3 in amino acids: CASSSRSGTSGRGQYF. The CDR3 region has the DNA TGTGCCAGCAGCAGCAGATCCGGGACTAGCGGGAGGGGGCAGTACTTC.